A selection of T cell receptor beta chains follows, all from one sample in a study of technical replicates of blood from several donors. Repertoires were generated with immunoSEQ multiplex PCR, while TCRdb's copy carries only in-frame clones and drops some. The table has fewer than 85,000 clones, around 96% seen once. Sample: T cells isolated from PBMCs. All receptors derive from a human donor in good health. Both conserved end residues are part of each CDR3. The D gene is left open where the match is weak. A row's size may be missing; if present it is once, few, many or a size class.

D	V	size	J	CDR3	DNA
-	TRBV4-3	-	TRBJ2-7	CASSQLMDSNYEQYF	TGCGCCAGCAGCCAGTTAATGGACAGCAACTACGAGCAGTACTTC
-	TRBV27	-	TRBJ2-3	CASSLNSGLKTQYF	TGTGCCAGCAGTTTAAATAGCGGTCTAAAGACGCAGTATTTT
TRBD1	TRBV9	-	TRBJ1-1	CASSPRTGTEAFF	TGTGCCAGCAGCCCCCGGACAGGGACTGAAGCTTTCTTT
-	TRBV27	-	TRBJ1-5	CASRGYSNQPQHF	TGTGCCAGCCGCGGTTATAGCAATCAGCCCCAGCATTTT
TRBD1	TRBV27	-	TRBJ2-1	CASSSGQGATGRVGNEQFF	TGTGCCAGCAGCTCGGGACAGGGGGCTACCGGTAGGGTAGGAAATGAGCAGTTCTTC
-	TRBV7-2	-	TRBJ1-2	CASSLVGGEGYTF	TGTGCCAGCAGCTTAGTAGGGGGAGAGGGCTACACCTTC
-	TRBV18	-	TRBJ2-7	CASSLGLATWKSF	TGTGCCAGCTCACTTGGACTGGCGACCTGGAAGAGCTTC
-	TRBV27	-	TRBJ2-1	CASSAAGWAYEQFF	TGTGCCAGCAGTGCGGCAGGGTGGGCCTATGAGCAGTTCTTC
-	TRBV7-8	-	TRBJ1-1	CASRVSQGRIEAFF	TGTGCCAGCAGAGTATCACAGGGAAGGATAGAAGCTTTCTTT
TRBD2	TRBV19	-	TRBJ2-3	CASSIGLAGGPRTDTQYF	TGTGCCAGTAGTATTGGACTAGCGGGAGGGCCTCGCACAGATACGCAGTATTTT
-	TRBV4-1	-	TRBJ2-5	CASSHAYRFGETQYF	TGCGCCAGCAGCCACGCTTATCGATTTGGCGAGACCCAGTACTTC
TRBD2	TRBV11-2	-	TRBJ2-5	CASSSTGGPDQETQYF	TGTGCCAGCAGCTCAACGGGAGGGCCGGATCAAGAGACCCAGTACTTC
-	TRBV6-5	once	TRBJ1-1	CASSSFGLNTEAFF	TGTGCCAGCAGTTCTTTCGGTCTGAACACTGAAGCTTTCTTT
-	TRBV28	-	TRBJ2-1	CASSFVGGKDNEQFF	TGCGCCAGCAGTTTTGTAGGGGGAAAAGACAATGAGCAGTTCTTC
TRBD1	TRBV6-1	-	TRBJ2-5	CASRGQGMRETQYF	TGTGCCAGCAGAGGACAGGGGATGCGAGAGACCCAGTACTTC
TRBD2	TRBV5-1	-	TRBJ2-2	CASSQFTSGRARELFF	TGCGCCAGCAGCCAATTTACTAGCGGGAGGGCCCGGGAGCTGTTTTTT
-	TRBV4-1	-	TRBJ2-7	CASSQGQNLYEQYF	TGCGCCAGCAGCCAAGGACAAAACCTCTACGAGCAGTACTTC
-	TRBV5-4	-	TRBJ1-5	CASSFYNEKGGNQPQHF	TGTGCCAGCAGCTTCTACAATGAGAAGGGAGGCAATCAGCCCCAGCATTTT
TRBD1	TRBV6-6	-	TRBJ1-2	CASSPRTGLNGYTF	TGTGCCAGCAGCCCCAGGACAGGTCTTAATGGCTACACCTTC
TRBD2	TRBV9	-	TRBJ2-5	CASSVDAGGPRETQYF	TGTGCCAGCAGCGTAGACGCGGGAGGGCCTAGGGAGACCCAGTACTTC
-	TRBV9	-	TRBJ2-3	CASTPSLSSTDTQYF	TGTGCCAGCACTCCGTCTCTCTCTAGCACAGATACGCAGTATTTT
-	TRBV19	-	TRBJ2-4	CASTQEGKNIQYF	TGTGCCAGTACCCAGGAGGGCAAAAACATTCAGTACTTC
TRBD1	TRBV19	-	TRBJ2-2	CASSNPRGHAGELFF	TGTGCCAGTAGTAATCCCAGGGGGCACGCCGGGGAGCTGTTTTTT
-	TRBV5-1	-	TRBJ1-1	CASSLQDSMNTEAFF	TGCGCCAGCAGCCTCCAAGACAGCATGAACACTGAAGCTTTCTTT
-	TRBV4-1	-	TRBJ1-2	CASSPARGNYGYTF	TGCGCCAGCAGCCCCGCTCGGGGGAACTATGGCTACACCTTC
-	TRBV7-9	-	TRBJ1-1	CASSSGQGFTEAFF	TGTGCCAGCAGCTCTGGCCAGGGTTTTACTGAAGCTTTCTTT
-	TRBV19	-	TRBJ2-7	CASSQPSVNYEQYF	TGTGCCAGTAGTCAACCTAGCGTGAACTACGAGCAGTACTTC
-	TRBV27	-	TRBJ1-1	CASSFLRIGTEAFF	TGTGCCAGCAGTTTCCTCAGGATTGGCACTGAAGCTTTCTTT
TRBD1	TRBV5-1	-	TRBJ1-1	CASSKGQGSSEAFF	TGCGCCAGCAGCAAAGGACAGGGTTCCAGTGAAGCTTTCTTT
TRBD2	TRBV7-3	-	TRBJ2-7	CASSPGTSGNSYEQYF	TGTGCCAGCAGCCCCGGGACTAGCGGGAATTCCTACGAGCAGTACTTC
TRBD1	TRBV19	-	TRBJ2-7	CASSQQGAYEQYF	TGTGCCAGTAGTCAACAGGGGGCCTACGAGCAGTACTTC
-	TRBV5-6	-	TRBJ2-5	CASSSSESRQETQYF	TGTGCCAGCAGCTCTAGCGAGAGCAGGCAAGAGACCCAGTACTTC
TRBD1	TRBV14	-	TRBJ2-7	CASSQRQGVPYEQYF	TGTGCCAGCAGCCAGCGACAGGGTGTACCCTACGAGCAGTACTTC
-	TRBV7-8	-	TRBJ2-1	CASSPGLNEQFF	TGTGCCAGCAGCCCGGGACTTAATGAGCAGTTCTTC
TRBD1	TRBV9	-	TRBJ1-2	CASSVGQGKRGYTF	TGTGCCAGCAGCGTAGGACAGGGTAAGAGAGGCTACACCTTC
TRBD2	TRBV27	-	TRBJ2-7	CASSPGLAGLEQYF	TGTGCCAGCAGTCCGGGACTAGCGGGATTAGAGCAGTACTTC
-	TRBV15	-	TRBJ2-1	CATSRRGDTYNEQFF	TGTGCCACCAGCCGCCGGGGGGACACCTACAATGAGCAGTTCTTC
-	TRBV11-3	-	TRBJ2-3	CASSPYSSTDTQYF	TGTGCCAGCAGCCCCTATAGCAGCACAGATACGCAGTATTTT
TRBD2	TRBV15	-	TRBJ2-1	CATRSLAGVVYEQFF	TGTGCCACCAGGTCCCTAGCGGGAGTAGTCTATGAGCAGTTCTTC
-	TRBV28	-	TRBJ1-2	CASSFQFERAQGYTF	TGTGCCAGCAGTTTCCAATTTGAGAGAGCGCAGGGCTACACCTTC
TRBD1	TRBV27	-	TRBJ2-7	CASSHPPGTGLREQYF	TGTGCCAGCAGTCACCCCCCCGGGACAGGGTTACGCGAGCAGTACTTC
-	TRBV5-1	once	TRBJ2-1	CASSLGRGVYNEQFF	TGCGCCAGCAGCTTGGGCAGGGGGGTTTACAATGAGCAGTTCTTC
TRBD1	TRBV18	-	TRBJ1-2	CASSSSSGTGYYGYTF	TGTGCCAGCTCATCTTCTTCCGGGACAGGGTATTATGGCTACACCTTC
-	TRBV7-2	-	TRBJ1-5	CASRKTGINQPQHF	TGTGCCAGCAGGAAAACAGGTATCAATCAGCCCCAGCATTTT
TRBD2	TRBV28	-	TRBJ2-5	CASSLGTSGYQETQYF	TGTGCCAGCAGTTTAGGGACTAGCGGGTACCAAGAGACCCAGTACTTC
-	TRBV5-1	-	TRBJ1-1	CASSVPQGSTEAFF	TGCGCCAGCAGCGTACCCCAGGGAAGCACTGAAGCTTTCTTT
-	TRBV21-1	-	TRBJ2-4	CASSPRDKNIQYF	TGTGCCAGCAGCCCTCGGGACAAAAACATTCAGTACTTC
-	TRBV2	-	TRBJ2-2	CASSAADTFTGELFF	TGTGCCAGCAGTGCCGCGGACACTTTTACCGGGGAGCTGTTTTTT
-	TRBV6-5	-	TRBJ2-7	CASRSGSYEQYF	TGTGCCAGTCGGTCGGGGTCCTACGAGCAGTACTTC
-	TRBV5-1	-	TRBJ2-5	CASSLGGRSEETQYF	TGCGCCAGCAGCTTGGGAGGGAGGTCGGAAGAGACCCAGTACTTC
-	TRBV28	-	TRBJ2-4	CASTEDIGWGNIQYF	TGTGCCAGCACCGAGGACATAGGGTGGGGAAACATTCAGTACTTC
TRBD2	TRBV30	-	TRBJ2-1	CAWLLGTSGRHEQFF	TGTGCCTGGTTACTAGGGACTAGCGGGAGACATGAGCAGTTCTTC
TRBD1	TRBV19	-	TRBJ2-7	CASSGLTGTPYEQYF	TGTGCCAGTTCGGGCCTGACAGGGACCCCCTACGAGCAGTACTTC